The clone carrying this T cell receptor beta chain occurred many times. Its antigen remains unknown. This sample stems from a study of CD8 T cells in ankylosing spondylitis. Trimming stripped 9 bases from V and 5 bases from J, with 18 bases between. Germline lookup yields CDR1 SGHRS and CDR2 YFSETQ. The length of the CDR3 is 13 residues. MiXCR was run by TCRdb on the 5' RACE reads, yielding one entry per CDR3 protein. The table shows 400,000 to 450,000 distinct CDR3 sequences, with 17% occurring only once. The study, taken as a whole, reports: Apparently characteristic of ankylosing spondylitis blood was a TCR beta motif (under ten highly homologous variants).

The chain uses TRBV5-1 and TRBJ2-7, with D maybe TRBD2 (6 bases). The specimen sequenced was blood, either unsorted or a sorted T cell fraction (not recorded which). The receptor was derived from a male donor with ankylosing spondylitis. This chain's CDR3 is CATPVEGRHEQYF. Written as DNA, the CDR3 is TGCGCCACCCCCGTGGAGGGTCGCCACGAGCAGTACTTC.